This T cell receptor beta chain was profiled in a study of neurological immune-mediated disorders. cDNA synthesis was performed by 5'RACE with 10-nucleotide random UMIs. A single record per CDR3 protein comes from TCRdb applying MiXCR to the 5' RACE reads. Counted here are 20,000 to 30,000 distinct CDR3 sequences, more than 2% occurring once; the ten biggest clones make up about 2.5%. As concerns this clonotype: Its target is not known. A much larger clone differs from this one at a single base, so this may be a read error.

Study-level findings and limits: Expanded clones shared no CDR3 amino acid sequences across subjects, suggesting private repertoires in all groups. The multiple sclerosis repertoire cluster was not associated with any clinical or MRI feature. On phylogenetic grouping, the repertoires of 18 of 34 multiple sclerosis patients fell within one related-CDR3 cluster, constituting a possible signature.

V lost 3 bases, J lost 9 bases, and 15 bases lay in between. Germline V gene data show CDR1 as DFQATT and CDR2 as SNEGSKA (reference sequence). This CDR3 has 13 residues. The gene calls are TRBV20-1 and TRBJ2-1; D is ambiguous. The clonotype originates from a woman aged 45-60 years with multiple sclerosis. The material sequenced was PBMCs. CDR3 in DNA: TGCAGTGCTAGGTTAGGAATAGTCGGTGAGCAGTTCTTC. Translation gives CSARLGIVGEQFF.